Each of the 7 T cell receptor beta chains below was sequenced from the same sample in a study of blood T cells in healthy people across ages. It was with a sample-barcoded 5' primer and a J-beta primer mix that a second PCR of roughly 6 to 12 cycles was run. TCRdb redid the calling of the 5' RACE reads with MiXCR, one entry per CDR3 protein. The sample has more than 550,000 distinct CDR3 sequences; roughly 20% are singletons. The sequenced material came from blood. All receptors derive from an older man in good health.

This chain uses TRBV7-2 with TRBJ2-7; 7 bases are shared with TRBD2. Per germline, CDR1 SGHTA and CDR2 FQGNSA. CDR3 size: 16 residues. V shed 1 base, J shed 4 bases, and the junction held 10 bases outside the gene matches. CDR3 residues: CASSLEGTNGSYEQYV. CDR3 DNA sequence: TGTGCCAGCAGCTTAGAAGGGACTAACGGGAGTTACGAGCAGTACGTC.

This clonotype was counted a few times. The V and J genes are TRBV5-1 and TRBJ2-2; 7 bases fit TRBD1. The CDR3 covers 15 residues. J was trimmed by 7 bases and V by 2 bases; bases with no gene match: 8. Germline lookup yields CDR1 SGHRS and CDR2 YFSETQ. The CDR3 spells CASSFAWTGRGELFF. CDR3 nucleotide sequence: TGCGCCAGCAGCTTCGCTTGGACAGGCCGCGGGGAGCTGTTTTTT.

This clonotype was counted many times. J is TRBJ1-6 and V is TRBV12-3 or TRBV12-4; D is perhaps TRBD1 (6 bases). Trimming removed 2 bases from V and 6 bases from J, with 8 bases in between. CDR3 size: 14 residues. The CDR3 bases are TGTGCCAGCAGTTTAAGGGACATTAATTCACCCCTCCACTTT. It is translated as CASSLRDINSPLHF.

The chain uses TRBV24-1 and TRBJ2-1; D uncertain. The CDR3 loop spans 15 amino acids. Per the germline V gene, CDR1 is KGHDR and CDR2 is SFDVKD. V was trimmed by 4 bases and J by 1 base, leaving 10 bases between them. In nucleotides, the CDR3 is TGTGCCACCAGTGAATCCCTTGGGTCCTACAATGAGCAGTTCTTC. It codes for CATSESLGSYNEQFF.

This clonotype was seen a few times. The chain joins TRBV12-3 or TRBV12-4 to TRBJ1-6, with D uncertain. The CDR3 spans 13 residues. Trimming stripped 8 bases from V and 1 base from J, with 6 bases between. DNA for the CDR3: TGTGCCAGCGTCAGGTCCTATAATTCACCCCTCCACTTT. This sequence encodes CASVRSYNSPLHF.

This rearrangement joins TRBV5-5 to TRBJ2-1, with D perhaps matching TRBD1 (5 bases). The length of the CDR3 is 13 residues. Germline V gives CDR1 SGHKS, CDR2 YYEKEE (reference sequence). With 3 bases removed from V and 7 bases from J, the gap between germline ends came to 11 bases. DNA for the CDR3: TGTGCCAGCAGCTCGCCAGGGTTAAATGAGCAGTTCTTC. It is translated as CASSSPGLNEQFF.

The chain combines TRBV6-1 with TRBJ2-1, with 7 bases aligning to TRBD1. The CDR3 is 15 residues long. Germline-derived CDR1 and CDR2 are MNHNS and SASEGT. Trimming removed 5 bases from V and 9 bases from J; junction bases left unmatched: 13. The CDR3 spells CASSPGQATSSEQFF. The CDR3 DNA is TGTGCCAGCAGTCCCGGACAGGCCACATCCAGTGAGCAGTTCTTC.